Listed below are T cell receptor beta chains from one sample, sequenced in a study of T cell repertoires in cytomegalovirus infection. TCRdb fed the reads into MiXCR, producing one record per CDR3 protein. There are hundreds of thousands of distinct CDR3 sequences in the sample; 30% to 35% occur only once, and approximately 13% lies in the top ten. These TCRs are of unknown antigen specificity. Here the sequenced sample was cultured CD8+ T cells from PBMCs, taken from culture after CMV antigen stimulation. The receptors were gathered from a human donor in good health (CMV status not recorded). Some clones in this sample may be carry-over from other donors' samples. CDR3s include the opening cysteine and the closing phenylalanine or tryptophan. The order of the fields is J gene, clone size, D gene, V gene, CDR3 DNA, CDR3 protein. D genes are given only for firm matches. Clone size appears in some rows only: once, few, many, or a class for an expanded clone.

>TRBJ1-2|.|TRBD1|TRBV13
TGTGCCAGCAGCCCAGGGACAGGGGTTCACTATGGCTACACCTTC
CASSPGTGVHYGYTF
>TRBJ1-5|few|TRBD1|TRBV20-1
TGCAGTGCTAGACCAGGGACAGGGGGTGATAGCAATCAGCCCCAGCATTTT
CSARPGTGGDSNQPQHF
>TRBJ1-3|.|.|TRBV7-4
TGTGCCAGCAGCCCTTCACAGGGTTACACCATATATTTT
CASSPSQGYTIYF
>TRBJ1-1|many|.|TRBV7-8
TGTGCCAGCAGCTTTCGGACAATGTGGGACACATTGAACACTGAAGCTTTCTTT
CASSFRTMWDTLNTEAFF
>TRBJ1-1|few|TRBD1|TRBV27
TGTGCCAGCAGTCCCGGACAGGGGTTTTTGACAACTGAAGCTTTCTTT
CASSPGQGFLTTEAFF
>TRBJ2-6|many|TRBD1|TRBV7-2
TGTGCCAGCAGCTTATTTTCTCCAGGGGGCGCGTGGGGGGCCAACGTCCTGACTTTC
CASSLFSPGGAWGANVLTF
>TRBJ2-2|many|.|TRBV7-9
TGTGCCAGCACTAAGGAGCCAGAGTGGAGGACCGGGGAGCTGTTTTTT
CASTKEPEWRTGELFF
>TRBJ2-3|.|.|TRBV5-6
TGTGCCAGCAGCCAAACATCAGATACGCAGTATTTT
CASSQTSDTQYF
>TRBJ2-1|once|.|TRBV10-3
TGTGCCATCAGTGACCCCGGGACTTCATCCTACAATGAGCAGTTCTTC
CAISDPGTSSYNEQFF
>TRBJ2-2|few|.|TRBV27
TGTGCCAGCACCCCAAAAGGGGCCGGCGGGGAGCTGTTTTTT
CASTPKGAGGELFF
>TRBJ2-1|.|.|TRBV6-2/TRBV6-3
TGTGTCAGCACCTCAGGGGATCGGGCCACAACCTCCTACAATGAGCAGTTCTTC
CVSTSGDRATTSYNEQFF
>TRBJ2-1|.|.|TRBV7-3
TGTGCCAGCAGCTCCAACAGGGGAGGCTACAATGAGCAGTTCTTC
CASSSNRGGYNEQFF
>TRBJ2-1|.|TRBD2|TRBV5-5
TGTGCCAGCAGCCGAAAGCTGGGACTAGCGGGTCAGGGTGAGCAGTTCTTC
CASSRKLGLAGQGEQFF
>TRBJ2-1|.|.|TRBV12-3/TRBV12-4
TGTGCCAGCACCCAGGACACTGTGCATGAGCAGTTCTTC
CASTQDTVHEQFF
>TRBJ2-1|many|.|TRBV7-2
TGTGCCAGCAGCTTAAACGCGGGTTCTTCCTACAATGAGCAGTTCTTC
CASSLNAGSSYNEQFF
>TRBJ1-1|.|.|TRBV28
TGTGCCAGCGGTTTTTGGCCCGTAGGGAACACTGAAGCTTTCTTT
CASGFWPVGNTEAFF
>TRBJ1-2|few|.|TRBV2
TGTGCCAGCAGTGTGGCAGGGGATGGGAACTATGGCTACACCTTC
CASSVAGDGNYGYTF
>TRBJ2-5|many|.|TRBV7-2
TGTGCCAGCAGCCTTCAGGGGGGGGCGGGCCAAGAGACCCAGTACTTC
CASSLQGGAGQETQYF
>TRBJ2-3|.|.|TRBV7-3
TGTGCCAGCAACGCCAGGACAAGGGATTCTGATACGCAGTATTTT
CASNARTRDSDTQYF
>TRBJ1-5|.|TRBD1|TRBV6-2/TRBV6-3
TGTGCCAGCAGCTCGGGACAGGGTATGCAGCCCCAGCATTTT
CASSSGQGMQPQHF
>TRBJ2-1|few|.|TRBV28
TGTGCCAGCACCCCCCGTCGGGGGGCAAACAATGAGCAGTTCTTC
CASTPRRGANNEQFF
>TRBJ2-5|.|TRBD2|TRBV7-2
TGTGCCAGCAGCCAACTAGCGGGGACCCAAGAGACCCAGTACTTC
CASSQLAGTQETQYF
>TRBJ2-2|many|TRBD2|TRBV7-7
TGTGCTAGCAGCCCCTGGACTAGCGGGAACACCGGGGAGCTGTTTTTT
CASSPWTSGNTGELFF
>TRBJ2-2|few|TRBD1|TRBV2
TGTGCCAGCTTGACAGGGTTTTACACCGGGGAGCTGTTTTTT
CASLTGFYTGELFF
>TRBJ1-5|.|.|TRBV6-2/TRBV6-3
TGTGCCAGCACCGAGGGGGGAGGAAGCCAGCCCCAGCATTTT
CASTEGGGSQPQHF
>TRBJ2-7|many|TRBD2|TRBV7-6
TGTGCCAGCAGCTCTGGCGGGGGGCCCTCCTACGAGCAGTACTTC
CASSSGGGPSYEQYF
>TRBJ2-3|many|.|TRBV7-6
TGTGCCAGCAGCTTAGGAGGCGGCATGGCAGATACGCAGTATTTT
CASSLGGGMADTQYF
>TRBJ2-5|.|TRBD2|TRBV2
TGTGCCAGCAGTTCGGGACTAGCGGGGGGTAAGGGAGAGACCCAGTACTTC
CASSSGLAGGKGETQYF
>TRBJ1-5|.|TRBD1|TRBV27
TGTGCCAGCAGTTTATCGAGGACAGGGGGGAATCAGCCCCAGCATTTT
CASSLSRTGGNQPQHF
>TRBJ1-3|.|TRBD1|TRBV4-3
TGCGCCAGCAGCCGCGTCGGGACAGGAGACACCATATATTTT
CASSRVGTGDTIYF
>TRBJ1-2|.|TRBD1|TRBV7-6
TGTGCCAGCAGCCCCACCGAGGGGGCTTATGGCTACACCTTC
CASSPTEGAYGYTF
>TRBJ2-7|.|.|TRBV5-6
TGTGCCAGCAGCTTGTTTGATCAGGGCAACGAGCAGTACTTC
CASSLFDQGNEQYF
>TRBJ1-1|many|.|TRBV7-3
TGTGCCAGCAGCTTAGGGACCAGGAACACTGAAGCTTTCTTT
CASSLGTRNTEAFF
>TRBJ1-2|.|.|TRBV6-2/TRBV6-3
TGTGCCAGCAGTTACCCAGGAGCTCACACCTTC
CASSYPGAHTF
>TRBJ1-2|.|.|TRBV9
TGTGCCAGCAGCGTAGGGAAGGACCGCTATGGCTACACCTTC
CASSVGKDRYGYTF
>TRBJ2-2|.|.|TRBV5-5
TGTGCCAGCAGCTCTTTTACCTCCCGGGACGGAAACACCGGGGAGCTGTTTTTT
CASSSFTSRDGNTGELFF
>TRBJ1-2|few|.|TRBV7-9
TGTGCCAGCAGCTTAGGTGCACCCCCGGGAGGCTATGGCTACACCTTC
CASSLGAPPGGYGYTF
>TRBJ1-6|.|.|TRBV5-1
TGCGCCAGCAGCCACGGGCAAGGAGGTTCACCCCTCCACTTT
CASSHGQGGSPLHF
>TRBJ2-2|.|.|TRBV7-9
TGTGCCAGCAGCCATCCCGGGGGCCGGAACACCGGGGAGCTGTTTTTT
CASSHPGGRNTGELFF
>TRBJ1-4|.|.|TRBV20-1
TGCAGTGCTAGACCTACGCCGCGATACACCCTTTGGGTCAATGAAAAACTGTTTTTT
CSARPTPRYTLWVNEKLFF
>TRBJ1-3|.|.|TRBV28
TGTGCCAGCATCGTGGACCTTACACCTGGAAACACCATATATTTT
CASIVDLTPGNTIYF
>TRBJ1-1|.|.|TRBV5-6
TGTGCCAGCAGCTTGTTTCAGGGGACTTACGAAGCTTTCTTT
CASSLFQGTYEAFF
>TRBJ1-1|.|.|TRBV6-5
TGTGCCAGCAGCTGGGACGAATTTGTAGACACTGAAGCTTTCTTT
CASSWDEFVDTEAFF
>TRBJ1-1|few|.|TRBV10-3
TGTGCCATCAGTGAGTCAGTACGGCCGTGGTTT
CAISESVRPWF
>TRBJ2-4|few|.|TRBV6-2/TRBV6-3
TGTGCCAGCAGTTACTACTCGGGGACCCGGGATTTTCAGTACTTC
CASSYYSGTRDFQYF
>TRBJ2-1|many|.|TRBV7-8
TGTGCCAGCAGCTTGCAAGGGGGGGTGTTTGGGGATGAGCAGTTCTTC
CASSLQGGVFGDEQFF
>TRBJ2-2|once|.|TRBV12-3/TRBV12-4
TGTGCCAGCAGTTTTCTAGTCAATACCGGGGAGCTGTTTTTT
CASSFLVNTGELFF
>TRBJ2-1|few|.|TRBV28
TGTGCCAGCAGTTTAGAAATGGGGACATTCTACAATGAGCAGTTCTTC
CASSLEMGTFYNEQFF
>TRBJ2-5|few|TRBD1|TRBV7-2
TGTGCCAGCAGCTTCCGACAGCGCCTCAAGGACAGGGGGCTTGAGACCCAGTACTTC
CASSFRQRLKDRGLETQYF
>TRBJ2-1|.|.|TRBV15
TGTGCCACCAGCAGAGATCTCGGTTTGGATGAGCAGTTCTTC
CATSRDLGLDEQFF
>TRBJ2-1|many|.|TRBV7-2
TGTGCCAGCAGCACAATAGCCAGCCCCTACAATGAGCAGTTCTTC
CASSTIASPYNEQFF
>TRBJ1-4|.|.|TRBV5-1
TGCGCCAGCAGCTCCGGCCTGGGGGGCAATAATGAAAAACTGTTTTTT
CASSSGLGGNNEKLFF
>TRBJ2-5|few|.|TRBV27
TGTGCCAGCAGTTTCTTGAACGGGCCTTCGGAGACCCAGTACTTC
CASSFLNGPSETQYF
>TRBJ2-1|once|.|TRBV19
TGTGCCAGTAGTACCCCTGTGGGGGGGGGCCTAGATGAGCAGTTCTTC
CASSTPVGGGLDEQFF
>TRBJ1-1|.|.|TRBV6-1
TGTGCCAGCAGGCAAAAAATCCGCACTGAAGCTTTCTTT
CASRQKIRTEAFF